This T cell receptor (beta chain) was sequenced in a study of blood T cell repertoires in COVID-19. The overall study: Sources were T cells, B-cell-depleted T cells, or PBMCs; the material itself was cDNA or gDNA.

In the original analysis: Nucleated cell counts were estimated from reference gene primer amplification. Sequencing was performed with immunoSEQ multiplex PCR; in TCRdb, only in-frame clones are kept and a portion is missing. The DNA was the basis for D and trimming; V, J and clone size are from that table. The data contain some 200,000 clones, roughly four fifths of them singletons. Individuals aged about 18 to 90 years were recruited from about two dozen US areas. CDR1 and CDR2 (germline): GTSNPN, SVGIG (reference sequence). This CDR3 spans 16 amino acids. Trimming at V came to 0 bases and at J to 9 bases, leaving 9 bases not matched to a gene.

The material sequenced was PBMCs or T cells enriched from blood (not recorded which). The chain combines TRBV30 with TRBJ1-6, with 9 bases aligning to TRBD1. This receptor was obtained from a man between 35 and 55 years old who had recovered from COVID-19. The CDR3 loop reads CAWSVHAGQGGSPLHF. CDR3 nucleotides: TGTGCCTGGAGTGTACATGCGGGACAGGGTGGTTCACCCCTCCACTTT.